These 2 T cell receptor beta chains originate from one sample sequenced in a study of blood T cell repertoires in COVID-19 (dated by TCRdb to the early 2020s). The library was prepared using the immunoSEQ multiplex PCR assay. The clones in this table, taken by TCRdb from immuneACCESS, are in-frame only. Not every clone is retained; where verified, under half of the shortfall comes from an unresolved V gene, and the cause of the rest is unknown. This sample lists over 60,000 clones; roughly 84% were detected once. Of the sample, approximately 12% falls within the top ten clones. Sequencing was carried out using peripheral blood. These receptors originate from a human donor in a cohort sampled during active COVID-19.

V gene TRBV3-1 (or the pseudogene TRBV3-2) combines with J gene TRBJ1-4; D remains unclear. This CDR3 is 14 amino acids long. With 4 bases removed from V and 4 bases from J, the gap between germline ends came to 10 bases. Germline values: CDR1 LGHDT, CDR2 YNNKEL (reference sequence). This CDR3 is CASSLDLGNEKLFF. In DNA, the CDR3 is TGTGCCAGCAGCCTCGACCTAGGTAATGAAAAACTGTTTTTT.

The rearrangement joins TRBV2 to TRBJ2-7, with a weak D call TRBD2 (5 bases). Trimming took off 5 bases at V and 6 bases at J, with 11 bases between the two ends. The CDR3 runs 12 residues. Germline-derived CDR1 and CDR2 are SNHLY and FYNNEI. The CDR3 DNA sequence: TGTGCCAGCAGTCTCGGGATAGGCGAGCAGTACTTC. This translates into CASSLGIGEQYF. Drawing the rest from reference TRBV2 and TRBJ2-7, the complete variable domain is EPEVTQTPSHQVTQMGQEVILRCVPISNHLYFYWYRQILGQKVEFLVSFYNNEISEKSEIFDDQFSVERPDGSNFTLKIRSTKLEDSAMYFCASSLGIGEQYFGPGTRLTVT.